This T cell receptor beta chain was recovered during a study of beta chain features in type 1 diabetes. Broader study findings: When Type 1 diabetes patients were examined, their TCRB CDR3s proved moderately but significantly shorter in all four CD4+ subsets.

The investigators reverse transcribed all of the isolated RNA, so they sequenced expressed TCRB transcripts. Repertoires were generated with immunoSEQ multiplex PCR, while TCRdb's copy carries only in-frame clones and drops some. The table has around 340,000 clones, less than 9.5% seen once. This clone was picked up a small number of times. Its cognate antigen is unknown. Material: central memory CD4+ T cells from blood. The clonotype was recovered from a young woman in good health.

The CDR3 nucleotides are TGTGCCATCAGGGACTCCTACACAGATACGCAGTATTTT. This codes for CAIRDSYTDTQYF. The chain links TRBV10-3 to TRBJ2-3; tentative D call: TRBD2 (5 bases). This CDR3 has 13 residues. Deletions cut 6 bases from V and 2 bases from J, with 9 bases between. Germline CDR1 and CDR2: ENHRY and SYGVKD.